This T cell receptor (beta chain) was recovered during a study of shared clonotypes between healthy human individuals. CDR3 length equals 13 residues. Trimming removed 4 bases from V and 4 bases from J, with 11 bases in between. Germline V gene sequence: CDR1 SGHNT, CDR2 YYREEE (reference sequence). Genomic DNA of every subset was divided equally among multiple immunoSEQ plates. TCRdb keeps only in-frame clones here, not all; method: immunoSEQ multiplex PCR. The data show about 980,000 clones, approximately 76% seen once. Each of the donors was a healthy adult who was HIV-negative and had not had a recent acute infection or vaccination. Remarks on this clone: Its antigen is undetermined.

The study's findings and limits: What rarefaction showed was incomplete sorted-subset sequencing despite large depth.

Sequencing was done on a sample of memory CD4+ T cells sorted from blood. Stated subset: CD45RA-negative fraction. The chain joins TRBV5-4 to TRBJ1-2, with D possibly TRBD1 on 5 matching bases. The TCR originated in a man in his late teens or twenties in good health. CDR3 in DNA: TGTGCCAGCAGCACGGACACACTCTATGGCTACACCTTC. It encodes CASSTDTLYGYTF.